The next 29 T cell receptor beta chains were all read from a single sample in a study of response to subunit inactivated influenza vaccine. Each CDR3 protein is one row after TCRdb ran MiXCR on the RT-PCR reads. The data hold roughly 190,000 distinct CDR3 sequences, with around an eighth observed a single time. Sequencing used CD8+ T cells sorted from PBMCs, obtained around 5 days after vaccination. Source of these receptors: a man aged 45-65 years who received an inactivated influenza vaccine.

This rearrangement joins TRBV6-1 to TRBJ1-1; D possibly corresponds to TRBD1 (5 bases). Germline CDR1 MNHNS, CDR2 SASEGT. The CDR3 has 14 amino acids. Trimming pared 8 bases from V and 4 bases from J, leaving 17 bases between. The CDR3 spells CASALRGLGTEAFF. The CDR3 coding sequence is TGTGCCAGCGCCCTCCGGGGGTTGGGCACTGAAGCTTTCTTT.

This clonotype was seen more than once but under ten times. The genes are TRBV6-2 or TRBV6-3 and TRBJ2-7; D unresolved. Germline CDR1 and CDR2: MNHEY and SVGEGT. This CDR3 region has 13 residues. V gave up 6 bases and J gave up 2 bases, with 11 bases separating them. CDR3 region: CASSSGLPYEQYF. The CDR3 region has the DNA TGTGCCAGCAGCTCCGGGCTACCCTACGAGCAGTACTTC.

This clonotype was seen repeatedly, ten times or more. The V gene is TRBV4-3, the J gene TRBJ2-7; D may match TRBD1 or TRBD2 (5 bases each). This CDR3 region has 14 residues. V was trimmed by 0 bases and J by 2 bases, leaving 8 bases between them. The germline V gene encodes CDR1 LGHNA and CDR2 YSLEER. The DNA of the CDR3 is TGCGCCAGCAGCCAAGAGAGGGGCCCCTACGAGCAGTACTTC. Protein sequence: CASSQERGPYEQYF.

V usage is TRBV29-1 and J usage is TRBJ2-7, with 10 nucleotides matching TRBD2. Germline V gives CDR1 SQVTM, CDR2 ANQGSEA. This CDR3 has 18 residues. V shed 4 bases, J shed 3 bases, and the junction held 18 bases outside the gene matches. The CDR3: CSVVKGPAGTSVYYEQYF. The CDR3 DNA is TGCAGCGTTGTAAAAGGCCCGGCGGGGACTAGCGTTTACTACGAGCAGTACTTC.

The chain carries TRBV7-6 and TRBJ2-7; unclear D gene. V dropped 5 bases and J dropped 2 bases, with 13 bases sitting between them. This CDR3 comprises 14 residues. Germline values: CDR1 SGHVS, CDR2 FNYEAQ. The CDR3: CASSPAEGPYEQYF. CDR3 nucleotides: TGTGCCAGCAGCCCCGCAGAAGGCCCCTACGAGCAGTACTTC.

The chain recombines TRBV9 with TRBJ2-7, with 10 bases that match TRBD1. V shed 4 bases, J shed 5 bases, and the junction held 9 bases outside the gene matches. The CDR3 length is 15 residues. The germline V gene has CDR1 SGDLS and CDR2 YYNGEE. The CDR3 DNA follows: TGTGCCAGCAGCCCAGGGGGACAGGGGATCGACGAGCAGTACTTC. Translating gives CASSPGGQGIDEQYF.

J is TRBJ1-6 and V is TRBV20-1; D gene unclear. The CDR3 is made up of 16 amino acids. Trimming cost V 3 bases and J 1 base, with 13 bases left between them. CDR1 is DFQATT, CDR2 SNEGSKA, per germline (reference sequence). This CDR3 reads CSASSPVLSYNSPLHF. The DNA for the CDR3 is TGCAGTGCTAGTTCTCCGGTGTTGTCCTATAATTCACCCCTCCACTTT.

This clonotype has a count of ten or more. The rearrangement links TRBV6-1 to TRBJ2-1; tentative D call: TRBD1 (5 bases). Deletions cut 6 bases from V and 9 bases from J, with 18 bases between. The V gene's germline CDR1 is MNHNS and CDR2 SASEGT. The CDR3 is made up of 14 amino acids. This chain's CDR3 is CASRQERIGSEQFF. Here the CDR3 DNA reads TGTGCCAGCAGACAGGAGAGGATAGGAAGTGAGCAGTTCTTC.

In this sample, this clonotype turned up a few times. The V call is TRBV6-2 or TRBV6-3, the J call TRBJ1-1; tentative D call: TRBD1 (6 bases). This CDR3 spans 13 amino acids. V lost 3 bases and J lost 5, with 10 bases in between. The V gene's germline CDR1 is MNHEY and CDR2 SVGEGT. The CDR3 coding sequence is TGTGCCAGCAGTTATTTGGGGGCTACTGAAGCTTTCTTT. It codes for CASSYLGATEAFF.

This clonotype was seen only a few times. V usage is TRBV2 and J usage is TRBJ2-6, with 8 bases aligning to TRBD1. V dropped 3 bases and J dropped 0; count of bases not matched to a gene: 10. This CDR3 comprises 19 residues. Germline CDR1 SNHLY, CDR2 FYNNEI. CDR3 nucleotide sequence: TGTGCCAGCAGTGAGCCCCGACAGGGGTCAAGCTCTGGGGCCAACGTCCTGACTTTC. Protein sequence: CASSEPRQGSSSGANVLTF.

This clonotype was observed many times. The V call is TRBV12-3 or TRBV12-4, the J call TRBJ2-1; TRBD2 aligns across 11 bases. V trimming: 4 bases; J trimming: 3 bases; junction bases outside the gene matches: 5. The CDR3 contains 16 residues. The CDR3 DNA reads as TGTGCCAGCAGTTCTCCAACTAGCGGGAGCTACAATGAGCAGTTCTTC. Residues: CASSSPTSGSYNEQFF.

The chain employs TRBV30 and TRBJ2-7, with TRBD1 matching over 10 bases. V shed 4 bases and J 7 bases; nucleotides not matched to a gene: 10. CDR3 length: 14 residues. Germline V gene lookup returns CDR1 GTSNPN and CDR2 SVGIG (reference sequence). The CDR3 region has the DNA TGTGCCTGGACCAAAACGGACAGGGGGATTGAGCAGTACTTC. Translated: CAWTKTDRGIEQYF. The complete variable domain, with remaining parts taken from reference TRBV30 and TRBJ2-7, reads SQTIHQWPATLVQPVGSPLSLECTVEGTSNPNLYWYRQAAGRGLQLLFYSVGIGQISSEVPQNLSASRPQDRQFILSSKKLLLSDSGFYLCAWTKTDRGIEQYFGPGTRLTVT.

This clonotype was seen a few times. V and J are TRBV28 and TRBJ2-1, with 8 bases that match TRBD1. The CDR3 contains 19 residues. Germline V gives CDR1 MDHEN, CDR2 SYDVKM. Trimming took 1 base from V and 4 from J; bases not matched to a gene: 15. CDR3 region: CASSLSWRTGRSRYNEQFF. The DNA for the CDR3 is TGTGCCAGCAGTTTATCATGGAGGACAGGGCGGAGTCGGTACAATGAGCAGTTCTTC.

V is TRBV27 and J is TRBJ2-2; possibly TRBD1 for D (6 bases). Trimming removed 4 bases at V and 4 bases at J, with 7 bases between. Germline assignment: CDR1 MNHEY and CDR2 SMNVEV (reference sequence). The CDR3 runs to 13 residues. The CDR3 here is CASSSGVTGELFF. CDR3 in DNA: TGTGCCAGCAGTTCAGGGGTCACCGGGGAGCTGTTTTTT.

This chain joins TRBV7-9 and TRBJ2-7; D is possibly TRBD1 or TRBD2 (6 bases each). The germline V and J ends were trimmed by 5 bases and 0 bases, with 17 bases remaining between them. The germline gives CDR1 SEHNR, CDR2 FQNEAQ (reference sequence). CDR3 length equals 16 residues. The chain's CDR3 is CASSDRGAEISYEQYF. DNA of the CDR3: TGTGCCAGCAGCGATAGGGGGGCCGAAATCTCCTACGAGCAGTACTTC. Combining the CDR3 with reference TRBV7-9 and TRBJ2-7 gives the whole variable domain DTGVSQNPRHKITKRGQNVTFRCDPISEHNRLYWYRQTLGQGPEFLTYFQNEAQLEKSRLLSDRFSAERPKGSFSTLEIQRTEQGDSAMYLCASSDRGAEISYEQYFGPGTRLTVT.

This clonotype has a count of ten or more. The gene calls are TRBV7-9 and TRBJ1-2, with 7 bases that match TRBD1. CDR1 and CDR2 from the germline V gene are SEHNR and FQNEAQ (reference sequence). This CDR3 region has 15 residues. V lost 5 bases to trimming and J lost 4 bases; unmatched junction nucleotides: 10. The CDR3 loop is CASSEADRRFYGYTF. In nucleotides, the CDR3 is TGTGCCAGCAGCGAGGCGGACAGGCGTTTCTATGGCTACACCTTC.

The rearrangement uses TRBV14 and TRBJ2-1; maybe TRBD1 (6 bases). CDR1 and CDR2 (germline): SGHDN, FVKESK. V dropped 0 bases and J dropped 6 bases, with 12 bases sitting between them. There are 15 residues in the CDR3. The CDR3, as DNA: TGTGCCAGCAGCCAAGAGCCTACAGGGTTCAATGAGCAGTTCTTC. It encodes CASSQEPTGFNEQFF. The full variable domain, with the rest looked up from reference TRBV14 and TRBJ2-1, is EAGVTQFPSHSVIEKGQTVTLRCDPISGHDNLYWYRRVMGKEIKFLLHFVKESKQDESGMPNNRFLAERTGGTYSTLKVQPAELEDSGVYFCASSQEPTGFNEQFFGPGTRLTVL.

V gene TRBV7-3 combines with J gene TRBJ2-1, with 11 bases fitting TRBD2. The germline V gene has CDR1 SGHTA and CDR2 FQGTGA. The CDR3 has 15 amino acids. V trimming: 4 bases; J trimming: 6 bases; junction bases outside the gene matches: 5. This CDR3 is CASSSGLAVINEQFF. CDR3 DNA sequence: TGTGCCAGCAGCTCGGGACTAGCGGTAATCAATGAGCAGTTCTTC.

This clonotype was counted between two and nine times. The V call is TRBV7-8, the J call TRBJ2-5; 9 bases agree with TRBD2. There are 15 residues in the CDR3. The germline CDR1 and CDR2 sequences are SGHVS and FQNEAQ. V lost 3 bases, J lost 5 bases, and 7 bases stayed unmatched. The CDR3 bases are TGTGCCAGCAGCTTCCTCGCGGGGGGGCACGAGACCCAGTACTTC. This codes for CASSFLAGGHETQYF.

This CDR3 reads CASSSGAGSYEQYF. The DNA for the CDR3 is TGTGCCAGCAGCAGCGGCGCTGGCTCCTACGAGCAGTACTTC. The chain carries TRBV12-3 or TRBV12-4 and TRBJ2-7; D perhaps matches TRBD2 (5 bases). Trimming pared 6 bases from V and 0 bases from J, leaving 12 bases between. The CDR3 is 14 residues long.

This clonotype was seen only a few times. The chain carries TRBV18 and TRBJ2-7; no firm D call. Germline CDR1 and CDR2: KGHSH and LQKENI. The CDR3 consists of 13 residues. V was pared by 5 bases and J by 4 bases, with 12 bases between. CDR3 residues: CASSIRELYEQYF. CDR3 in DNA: TGTGCCAGCTCAATCCGCGAACTATACGAGCAGTACTTC.

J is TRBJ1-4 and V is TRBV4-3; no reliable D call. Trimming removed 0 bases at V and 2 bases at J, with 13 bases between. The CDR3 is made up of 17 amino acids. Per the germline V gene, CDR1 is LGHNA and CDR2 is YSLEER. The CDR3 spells CASSQDLPRATNEKLFF. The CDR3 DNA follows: TGCGCCAGCAGCCAAGATTTACCGAGGGCGACTAATGAAAAACTGTTTTTT.

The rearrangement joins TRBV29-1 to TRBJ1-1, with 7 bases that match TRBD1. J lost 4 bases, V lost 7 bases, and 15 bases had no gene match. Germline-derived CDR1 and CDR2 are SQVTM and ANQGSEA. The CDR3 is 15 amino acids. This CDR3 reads CSARTGGPSGTEAFF. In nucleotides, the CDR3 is TGCAGCGCACGGACAGGAGGGCCCTCGGGCACTGAAGCTTTCTTT. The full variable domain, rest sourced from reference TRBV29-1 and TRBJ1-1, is SAVISQKPSRDICQRGTSLTIQCQVDSQVTMMFWYRQQPGQSLTLIATANQGSEATYESGFVIDKFPISRPNLTFSTLTVSNMSPEDSSIYLCSARTGGPSGTEAFFGQGTRLTVV.

CDR3 in DNA: TGTGCCAGCAGCTCACCCTGGACTAGCGGGTGCCAAGAGACCCAGTACTTC. Residues: CASSSPWTSGCQETQYF. This chain links TRBV21-1 with TRBJ2-5; whether TRBD2, the table's D call, matches the DNA was not checked. TRBV21-1 has pseudogene status. This CDR3 comprises 17 residues.

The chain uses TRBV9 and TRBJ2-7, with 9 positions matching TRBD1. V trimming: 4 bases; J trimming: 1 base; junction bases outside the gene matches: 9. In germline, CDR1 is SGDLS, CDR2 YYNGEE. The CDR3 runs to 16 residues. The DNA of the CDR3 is TGTGCCAGCAGCTTCAGTGGACAGGGGACGTCCTACGAGCAGTACTTC. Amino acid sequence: CASSFSGQGTSYEQYF.

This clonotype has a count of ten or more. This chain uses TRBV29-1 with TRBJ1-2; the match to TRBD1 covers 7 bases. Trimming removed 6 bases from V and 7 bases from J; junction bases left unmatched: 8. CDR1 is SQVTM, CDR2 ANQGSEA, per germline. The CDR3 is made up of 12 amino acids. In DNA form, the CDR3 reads TGCAGCGTCTCGACAGGGTTGAGTGGCTACACCTTC. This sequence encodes CSVSTGLSGYTF.

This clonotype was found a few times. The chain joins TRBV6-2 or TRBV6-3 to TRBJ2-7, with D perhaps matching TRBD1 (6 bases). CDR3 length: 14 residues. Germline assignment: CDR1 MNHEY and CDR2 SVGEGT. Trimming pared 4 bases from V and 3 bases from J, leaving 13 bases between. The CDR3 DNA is TGTGCCAGCAGTTCTCAGGGGAAAGGCTACGAGCAGTACTTC. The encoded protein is CASSSQGKGYEQYF.

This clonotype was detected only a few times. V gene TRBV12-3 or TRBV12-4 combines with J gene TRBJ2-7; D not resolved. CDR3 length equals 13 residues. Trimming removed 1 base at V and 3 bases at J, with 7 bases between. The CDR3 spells CASSLGNYYEQYF. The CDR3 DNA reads TGTGCCAGCAGTTTAGGGAATTACTACGAGCAGTACTTC.

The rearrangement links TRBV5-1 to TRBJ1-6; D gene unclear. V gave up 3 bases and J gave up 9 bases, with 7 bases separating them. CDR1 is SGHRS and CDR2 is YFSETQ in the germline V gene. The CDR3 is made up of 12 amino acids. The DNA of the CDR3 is TGCGCCAGCAGCTCCAGTGGTTCACCCCTCCACTTT. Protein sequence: CASSSSGSPLHF.